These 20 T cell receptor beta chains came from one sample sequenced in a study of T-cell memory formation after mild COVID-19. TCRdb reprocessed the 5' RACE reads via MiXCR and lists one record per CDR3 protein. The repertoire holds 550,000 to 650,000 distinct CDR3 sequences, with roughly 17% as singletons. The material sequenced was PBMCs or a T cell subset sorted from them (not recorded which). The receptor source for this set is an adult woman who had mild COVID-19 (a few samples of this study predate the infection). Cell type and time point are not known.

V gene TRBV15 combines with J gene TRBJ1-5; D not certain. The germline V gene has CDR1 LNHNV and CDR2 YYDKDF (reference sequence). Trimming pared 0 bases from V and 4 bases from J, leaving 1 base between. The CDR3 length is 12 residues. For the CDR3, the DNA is TGTGCCACCAGCAGAGAAAATCAGCCCCAGCATTTT. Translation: CATSRENQPQHF.

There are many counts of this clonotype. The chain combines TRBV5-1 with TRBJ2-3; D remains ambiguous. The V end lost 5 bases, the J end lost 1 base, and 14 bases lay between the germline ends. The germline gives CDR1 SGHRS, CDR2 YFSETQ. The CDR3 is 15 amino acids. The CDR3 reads CASRPQARRTDTQYF. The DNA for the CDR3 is TGCGCCAGCAGGCCCCAAGCCCGTCGCACAGATACGCAGTATTTT.

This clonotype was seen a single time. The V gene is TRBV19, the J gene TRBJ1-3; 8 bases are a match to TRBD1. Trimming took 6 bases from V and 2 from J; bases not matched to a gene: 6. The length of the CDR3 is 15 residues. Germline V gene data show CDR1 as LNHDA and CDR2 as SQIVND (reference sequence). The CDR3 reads CASSEQGQAGNTIYF. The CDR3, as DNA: TGTGCCAGTAGCGAACAGGGACAGGCTGGAAACACCATATATTTT.

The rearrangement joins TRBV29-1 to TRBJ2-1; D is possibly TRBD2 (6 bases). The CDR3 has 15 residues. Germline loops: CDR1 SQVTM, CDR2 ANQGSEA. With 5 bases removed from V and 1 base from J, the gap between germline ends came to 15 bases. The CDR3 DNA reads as TGCAGCGTTTTGGGAGGCGAGGTATCCTACAATGAGCAGTTCTTC. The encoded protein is CSVLGGEVSYNEQFF.

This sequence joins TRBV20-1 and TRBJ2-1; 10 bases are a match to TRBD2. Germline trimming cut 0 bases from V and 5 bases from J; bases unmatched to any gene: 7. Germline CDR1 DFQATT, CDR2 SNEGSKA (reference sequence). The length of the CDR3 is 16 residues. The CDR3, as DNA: TGCAGTGCTAGAGATCCGGGGACTAGCGCCAACAATGAGCAGTTCTTC. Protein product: CSARDPGTSANNEQFF.

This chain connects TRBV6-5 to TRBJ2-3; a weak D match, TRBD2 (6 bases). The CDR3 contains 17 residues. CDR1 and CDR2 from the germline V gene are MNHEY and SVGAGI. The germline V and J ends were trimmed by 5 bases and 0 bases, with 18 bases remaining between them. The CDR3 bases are TGTGCCAGCAGTCGCAGGTGGGGGGAGGCAAGCACAGATACGCAGTATTTT. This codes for CASSRRWGEASTDTQYF.

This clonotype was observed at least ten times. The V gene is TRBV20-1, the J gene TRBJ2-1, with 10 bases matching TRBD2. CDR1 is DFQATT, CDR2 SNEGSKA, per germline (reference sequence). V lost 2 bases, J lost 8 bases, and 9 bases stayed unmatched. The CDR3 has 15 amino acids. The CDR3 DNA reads TGCAGTGCTAGACTCCCTAGCGGGAGAAGGTATGAGCAGTTCTTC. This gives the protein CSARLPSGRRYEQFF.

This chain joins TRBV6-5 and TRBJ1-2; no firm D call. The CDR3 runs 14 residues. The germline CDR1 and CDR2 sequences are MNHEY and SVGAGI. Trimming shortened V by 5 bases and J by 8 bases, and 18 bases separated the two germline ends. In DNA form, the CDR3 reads TGTGCCAGCAGTACCACGGACGGGTGGAGAGGCTACACCTTC. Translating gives CASSTTDGWRGYTF.

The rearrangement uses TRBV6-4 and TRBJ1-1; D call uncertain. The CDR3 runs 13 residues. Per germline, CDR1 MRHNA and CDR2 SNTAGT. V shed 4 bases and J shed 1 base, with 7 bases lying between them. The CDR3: CASSARENTEAFF. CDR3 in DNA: TGTGCCAGCAGTGCTCGGGAGAACACTGAAGCTTTCTTT.

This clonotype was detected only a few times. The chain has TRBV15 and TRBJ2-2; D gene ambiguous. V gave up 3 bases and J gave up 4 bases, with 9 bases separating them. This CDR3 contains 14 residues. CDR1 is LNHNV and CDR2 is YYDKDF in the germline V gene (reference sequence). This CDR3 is CATSSLQSTGELFF. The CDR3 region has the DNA TGTGCCACCAGCAGCCTACAGAGCACCGGGGAGCTGTTTTTT.

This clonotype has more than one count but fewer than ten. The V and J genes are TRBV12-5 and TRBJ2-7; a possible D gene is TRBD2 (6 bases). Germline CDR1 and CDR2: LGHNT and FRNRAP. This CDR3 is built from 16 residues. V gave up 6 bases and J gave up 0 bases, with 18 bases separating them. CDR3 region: CASGERRVAGSYEQYF. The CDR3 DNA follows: TGTGCTAGTGGCGAGAGGAGGGTGGCCGGCTCCTACGAGCAGTACTTC.

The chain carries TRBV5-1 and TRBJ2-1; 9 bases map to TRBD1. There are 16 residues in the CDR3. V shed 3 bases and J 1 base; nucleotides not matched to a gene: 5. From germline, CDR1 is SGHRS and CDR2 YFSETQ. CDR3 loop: CASSSWTGVSYNEQFF. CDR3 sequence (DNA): TGCGCCAGCAGCTCCTGGACAGGGGTGTCCTACAATGAGCAGTTCTTC.

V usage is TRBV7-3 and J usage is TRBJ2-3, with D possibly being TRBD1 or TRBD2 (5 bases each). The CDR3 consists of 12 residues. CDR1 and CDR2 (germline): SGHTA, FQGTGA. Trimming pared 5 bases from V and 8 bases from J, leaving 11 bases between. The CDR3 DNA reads TGTGCCAGCAGCCCCGGGGCCGGTACGCAGTATTTT. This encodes CASSPGAGTQYF. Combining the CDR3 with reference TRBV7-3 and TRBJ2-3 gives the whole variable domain GAGVSQTPSNKVTEKGKYVELRCDPISGHTALYWYRQSLGQGPEFLIYFQGTGAADDSGLPNDRFFAVRPEGSVSTLKIQRTERGDSAVYLCASSPGAGTQYFGPGTRLTVL.

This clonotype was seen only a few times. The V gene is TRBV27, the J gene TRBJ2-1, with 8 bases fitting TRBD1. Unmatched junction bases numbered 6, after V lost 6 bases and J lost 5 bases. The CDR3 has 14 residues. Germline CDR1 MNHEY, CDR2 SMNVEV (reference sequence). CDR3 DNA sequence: TGTGCCAGCAGGCCGGGACAGGCGAACAATGAGCAGTTCTTC. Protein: CASRPGQANNEQFF.

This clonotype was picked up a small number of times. CDR3 nucleotides: TGTGCCACCAGTGTGGGACAGGTGGGCTCTGGCTACACCTTC. The encoded protein is CATSVGQVGSGYTF. The chain recombines TRBV24-1 with TRBJ1-2; the match to TRBD1 covers 8 bases. CDR3 size: 14 residues. Germline V gene lookup returns CDR1 KGHDR and CDR2 SFDVKD. Trimming removed 5 bases from V and 7 bases from J; junction bases left unmatched: 8.

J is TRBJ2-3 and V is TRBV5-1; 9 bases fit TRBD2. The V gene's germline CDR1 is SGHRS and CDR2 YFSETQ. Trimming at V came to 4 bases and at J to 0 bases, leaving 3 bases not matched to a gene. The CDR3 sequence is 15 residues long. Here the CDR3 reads CASSTSGPSTDTQYF. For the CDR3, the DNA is TGCGCCAGCAGCACTAGCGGGCCTAGCACAGATACGCAGTATTTT.

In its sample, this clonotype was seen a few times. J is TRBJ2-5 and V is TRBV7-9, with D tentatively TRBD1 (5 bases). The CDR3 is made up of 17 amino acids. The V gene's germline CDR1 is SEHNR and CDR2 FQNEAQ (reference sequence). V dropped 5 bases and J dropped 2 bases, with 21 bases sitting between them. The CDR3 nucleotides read TGTGCCAGCAGCCGAAGTCGGGCCAGGGCGAAACAAGAGACCCAGTACTTC. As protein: CASSRSRARAKQETQYF.

The CDR3 here is CSARELGGSSYNEQFF. CDR3 coding DNA: TGCAGTGCTAGAGAACTAGGGGGGAGCTCCTACAATGAGCAGTTCTTC. This rearrangement joins TRBV20-1 to TRBJ2-1; D assignment may be TRBD1 or TRBD2 (6 bases each). The CDR3 is 16 residues long. V was cut by 0 bases and J by 0 bases, with 12 bases left in between. In germline, CDR1 is DFQATT, CDR2 SNEGSKA (reference sequence).

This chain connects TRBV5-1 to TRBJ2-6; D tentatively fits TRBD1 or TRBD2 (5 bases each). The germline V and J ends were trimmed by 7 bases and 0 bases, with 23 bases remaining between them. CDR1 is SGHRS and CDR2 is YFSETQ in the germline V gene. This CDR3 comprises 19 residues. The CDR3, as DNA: TGCGCCAGCGTGGATCCTCTTGGGGGAGTCCTCTCTGGGGCCAACGTCCTGACTTTC. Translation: CASVDPLGGVLSGANVLTF.

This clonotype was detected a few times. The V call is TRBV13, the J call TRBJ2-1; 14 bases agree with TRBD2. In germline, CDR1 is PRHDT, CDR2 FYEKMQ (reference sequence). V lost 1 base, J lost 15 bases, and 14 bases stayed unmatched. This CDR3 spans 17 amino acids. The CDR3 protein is CASSLEGFGTSGSAWFF. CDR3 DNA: TGTGCCAGCAGCTTAGAGGGTTTCGGGACTAGCGGGAGCGCTTGGTTCTTC.